The next 7 T cell receptor beta chains were all read from a single sample in a study of vaccination effects on CD4 cells after COVID-19. Their recognized antigens are unknown. Using viral peptide pools, the ViraFEST assay grew out antigen-specific CD4+ T cells prior to sequencing. Around day 10 of culture, CD4+ T cells were separated out. Vaccinees lacked prior SARS-CoV-2 infection and tested negative for nucleocapsid antibodies. Some clones are missing from TCRdb's copy, which holds only in-frame ones; the method was immunoSEQ multiplex PCR. The repertoire includes roughly 60,000 clones, more than 60% of them detected once, and 18% sits in the top ten. Source: CD4+ T cells from PBMCs cultured with SARS-CoV-2 spike peptides, taken before COVID-19 vaccination. These receptors were taken from a human donor who received a COVID-19 vaccine.

This chain joins TRBV4-3 and TRBJ2-1, with 10 bases that match TRBD2. Unmatched junction bases numbered 3, after V lost 3 bases and J lost 1 base. The germline V gene encodes CDR1 LGHNA and CDR2 YSLEER. The CDR3 sequence is 16 residues long. CDR3: CASSHSGGLSYNEQFF. The CDR3 region has the DNA TGCGCCAGCAGCCATAGCGGGGGGCTATCCTACAATGAGCAGTTCTTC.

The chain has TRBV15 and TRBJ1-2; D uncertain. Germline V lookup: CDR1 LNHNV, CDR2 YYDKDF (reference sequence). CDR3 length: 13 residues. V lost 1 base and J 3 bases, leaving 6 bases between the germline ends. CDR3 DNA sequence: TGTGCCACCAGCAGAGGAGGGTACTATGGCTACACCTTC. It translates to CATSRGGYYGYTF.

V gene TRBV5-6 combines with J gene TRBJ2-1; the match to TRBD2 covers 10 bases. This CDR3 is built from 14 residues. V gave up 2 bases and J gave up 10 bases; unmatched junction bases: 6. The V gene's germline CDR1 is SGHDT and CDR2 YYEEEE. In nucleotides, the CDR3 is TGTGCCAGCAGCTTAGGACTAGCGGCGACAGAGCAGTTCTTC. Amino acid sequence: CASSLGLAATEQFF. The complete variable domain, with remaining parts taken from reference TRBV5-6 and TRBJ2-1, reads DAGVTQSPTHLIKTRGQQVTLRCSPKSGHDTVSWYQQALGQGPQFIFQYYEEEERQRGNFPDRFSGHQFPNYSSELNVNALLLGDSALYLCASSLGLAATEQFFGPGTRLTVL.

The J gene is TRBJ2-1, the V gene TRBV20-1; no reliable D call. Germline CDR1 is DFQATT and CDR2 is SNEGSKA (reference sequence). V lost 3 bases, J lost 5 bases, and 2 bases lay in between. This CDR3 has 10 residues. In DNA, the CDR3 is TGCAGTGCTAGTCACAATGAGCAGTTCTTC. Translated, it gives CSASHNEQFF.

This CDR3 reads CASSGQKSYGYTF. The CDR3 DNA sequence: TGTGCCAGCAGTGGACAGAAGAGCTATGGCTACACCTTC. This sequence joins TRBV2 and TRBJ1-2; TRBD1 is a possible D gene (5 bases). The V gene's germline CDR1 is SNHLY and CDR2 FYNNEI. CDR3 length: 13 residues. Trimming left V 4 bases short and J 4 bases short, with 10 bases between.

The chain is built from TRBV20-1 and TRBJ2-3, with TRBD1 matching 7 bases. Germline V lookup: CDR1 DFQATT, CDR2 SNEGSKA (reference sequence). CDR3 length equals 11 residues. CDR3 sequence: CSQGVIDTQYF. The CDR3 coding sequence is TGCTCTCAGGGGGTGATAGATACGCAGTATTTT.

The V call is TRBV30, the J call TRBJ2-1; tentative D call: TRBD1 (6 bases). The CDR3 has 14 residues. V was trimmed by 0 bases and J by 9 bases, leaving 15 bases between them. Germline V gives CDR1 GTSNPN, CDR2 SVGIG (reference sequence). The chain's CDR3 is CAWSVLRGDAEQFF. CDR3 coding DNA: TGTGCCTGGAGTGTACTCAGGGGAGACGCTGAGCAGTTCTTC.